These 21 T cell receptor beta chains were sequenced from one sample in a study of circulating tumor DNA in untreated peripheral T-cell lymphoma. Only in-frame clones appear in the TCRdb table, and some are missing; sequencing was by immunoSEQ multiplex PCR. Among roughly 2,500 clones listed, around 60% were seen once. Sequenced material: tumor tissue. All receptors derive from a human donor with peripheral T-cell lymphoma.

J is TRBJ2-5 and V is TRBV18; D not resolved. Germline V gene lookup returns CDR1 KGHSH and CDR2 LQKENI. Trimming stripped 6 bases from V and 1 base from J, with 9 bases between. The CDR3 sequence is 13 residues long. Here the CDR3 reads CASSERSQETQYF. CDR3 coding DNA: TGTGCCAGCTCCGAACGGTCCCAAGAGACCCAGTACTTC.

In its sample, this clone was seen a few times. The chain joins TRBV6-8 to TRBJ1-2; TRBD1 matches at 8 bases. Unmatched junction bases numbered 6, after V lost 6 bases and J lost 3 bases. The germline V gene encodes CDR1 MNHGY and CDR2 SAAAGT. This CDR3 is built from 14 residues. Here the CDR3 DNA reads TGTGCCAGCAGACCAGGGGGCGTAGACTATGGCTACACCTTC. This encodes CASRPGGVDYGYTF.

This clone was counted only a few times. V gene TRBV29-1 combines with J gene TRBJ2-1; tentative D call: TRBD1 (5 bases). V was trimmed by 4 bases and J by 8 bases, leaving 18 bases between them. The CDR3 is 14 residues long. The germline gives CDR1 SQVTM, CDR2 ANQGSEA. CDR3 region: CSVVPRVPGDEQFF. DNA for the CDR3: TGCAGCGTTGTCCCCAGGGTACCTGGGGATGAGCAGTTCTTC.

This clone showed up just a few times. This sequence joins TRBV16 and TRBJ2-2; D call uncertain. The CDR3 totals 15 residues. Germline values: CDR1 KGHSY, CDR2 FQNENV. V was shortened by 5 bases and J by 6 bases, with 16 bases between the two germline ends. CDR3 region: CASSVSGSHPGELFF. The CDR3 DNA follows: TGTGCCAGCAGCGTCTCCGGGTCCCACCCCGGGGAGCTGTTTTTT.

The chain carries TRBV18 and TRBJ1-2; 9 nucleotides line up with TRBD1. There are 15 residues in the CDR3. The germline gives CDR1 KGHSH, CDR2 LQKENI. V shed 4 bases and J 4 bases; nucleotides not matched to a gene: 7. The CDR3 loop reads CASSLGQGSAYGYTF. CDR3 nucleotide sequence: TGTGCCAGCTCACTCGGACAGGGGTCAGCCTATGGCTACACCTTC.

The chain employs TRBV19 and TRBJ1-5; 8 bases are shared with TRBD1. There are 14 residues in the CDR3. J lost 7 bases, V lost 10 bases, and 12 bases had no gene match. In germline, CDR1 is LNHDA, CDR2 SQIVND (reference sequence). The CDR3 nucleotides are TGTGCCACCGATCAGGGGGCAGGGGGACAGCCCCAGCATTTT. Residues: CATDQGAGGQPQHF.

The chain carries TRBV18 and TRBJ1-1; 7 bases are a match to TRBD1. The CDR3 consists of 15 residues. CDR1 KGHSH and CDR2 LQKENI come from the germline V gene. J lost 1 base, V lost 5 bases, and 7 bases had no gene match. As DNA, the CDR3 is TGTGCCAGCTCAGGCACAGGGGTCGGGAACACTGAAGCTTTCTTT. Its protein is CASSGTGVGNTEAFF.

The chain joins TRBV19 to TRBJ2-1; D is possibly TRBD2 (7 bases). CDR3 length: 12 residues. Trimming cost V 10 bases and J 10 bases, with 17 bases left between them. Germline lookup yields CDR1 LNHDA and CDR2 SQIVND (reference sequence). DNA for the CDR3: TGTGCCACCGAGGGGGGGAAGCAGGAGCAGTTCTTC. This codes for CATEGGKQEQFF.

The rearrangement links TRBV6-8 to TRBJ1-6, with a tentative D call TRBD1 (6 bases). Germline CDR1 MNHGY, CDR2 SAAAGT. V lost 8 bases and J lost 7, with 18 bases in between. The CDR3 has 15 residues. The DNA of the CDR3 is TGTGCCAGCGCAACGCAGGGGACTTACAATTCACCCCTCCACTTT. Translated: CASATQGTYNSPLHF.

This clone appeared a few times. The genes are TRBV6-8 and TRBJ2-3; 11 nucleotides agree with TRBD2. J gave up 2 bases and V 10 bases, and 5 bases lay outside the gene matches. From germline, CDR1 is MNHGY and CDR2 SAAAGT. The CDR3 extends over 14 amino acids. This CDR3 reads CAIMGLADTDTQYF. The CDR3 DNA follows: TGTGCCATCATGGGACTAGCGGACACAGATACGCAGTATTTT.

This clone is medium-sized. CDR3 residues: CASSLPGGQSSPLHF. In nucleotides, the CDR3 is TGTGCCAGCAGCCTACCAGGGGGACAGAGTTCACCCCTCCACTTT. The rearrangement uses TRBV6-8 and TRBJ1-6; 7 bases match TRBD1. V lost 6 bases and J lost 9; bases outside the gene matches: 11. Germline V gene data show CDR1 as MNHGY and CDR2 as SAAAGT. The CDR3 totals 15 residues.

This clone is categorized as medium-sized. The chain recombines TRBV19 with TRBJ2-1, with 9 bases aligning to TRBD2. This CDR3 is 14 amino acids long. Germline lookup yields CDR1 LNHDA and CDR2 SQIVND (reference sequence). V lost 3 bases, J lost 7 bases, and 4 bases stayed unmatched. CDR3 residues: CASSMLAGLNEQFF. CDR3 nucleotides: TGTGCCAGTAGTATGCTAGCGGGGTTGAATGAGCAGTTCTTC. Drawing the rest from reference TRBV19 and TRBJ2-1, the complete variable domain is DGGITQSPKYLFRKEGQNVTLSCEQNLNHDAMYWYRQDPGQGLRLIYYSQIVNDFQKGDIAEGYSVSREKKESFPLTVTSAQKNPTAFYLCASSMLAGLNEQFFGPGTRLTVL.

CDR3 bases: TGTGCCAGCAGCTCTGGCGGGGGGGCCCAAGAGACCCAGTACTTC. Its protein is CASSSGGGAQETQYF. This sequence joins TRBV7-5 and TRBJ2-5; no check of the table's D call, TRBD2, against the DNA was made. TRBV7-5 is reported as a pseudogene. The CDR3 covers 15 residues.

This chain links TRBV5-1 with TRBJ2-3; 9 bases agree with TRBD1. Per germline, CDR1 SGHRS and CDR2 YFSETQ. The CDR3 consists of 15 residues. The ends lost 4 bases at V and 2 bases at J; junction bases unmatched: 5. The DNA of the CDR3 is TGCGCCAGCAGCCCGGGACAGGGATACACAGATACGCAGTATTTT. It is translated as CASSPGQGYTDTQYF.

The CDR3 DNA is TGTGCCAGTAGTATAGGGACTAGCGGGGTCACAGATACGCAGTATTTT. Translating it yields CASSIGTSGVTDTQYF. The chain links TRBV19 to TRBJ2-3, with 12 positions matching TRBD2. CDR1 and CDR2 (germline): LNHDA, SQIVND (reference sequence). This CDR3 has 16 amino acids. The J segment lost 2 bases and the V segment lost 1 base, leaving 1 base of the junction unmatched.

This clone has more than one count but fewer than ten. The CDR3 region has the DNA TGTGCCAGCAGCTCAGTGGGACAGGGGAGGGCCAATGAGCAGTTCTTC. Protein sequence: CASSSVGQGRANEQFF. The chain links TRBV11-3 to TRBJ2-1; the match to TRBD1 covers 10 bases. The CDR3 spans 16 residues. V shed 4 bases, J shed 6 bases, and the junction held 9 bases outside the gene matches. Germline V gives CDR1 SGHNT, CDR2 YENEEA.

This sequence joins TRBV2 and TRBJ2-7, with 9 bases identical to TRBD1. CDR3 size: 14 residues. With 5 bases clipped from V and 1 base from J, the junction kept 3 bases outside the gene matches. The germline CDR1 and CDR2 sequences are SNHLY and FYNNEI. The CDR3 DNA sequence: TGTGCCAGCAGTTCCGGGACAGGGTCCTACGAGCAGTACTTC. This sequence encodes CASSSGTGSYEQYF.

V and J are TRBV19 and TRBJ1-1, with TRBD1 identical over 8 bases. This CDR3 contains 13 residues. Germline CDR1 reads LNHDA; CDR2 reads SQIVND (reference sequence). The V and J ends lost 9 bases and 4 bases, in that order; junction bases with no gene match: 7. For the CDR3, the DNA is TGTGCCAGCGACACAGGGGGTATCACTGAAGCTTTCTTT. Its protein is CASDTGGITEAFF.

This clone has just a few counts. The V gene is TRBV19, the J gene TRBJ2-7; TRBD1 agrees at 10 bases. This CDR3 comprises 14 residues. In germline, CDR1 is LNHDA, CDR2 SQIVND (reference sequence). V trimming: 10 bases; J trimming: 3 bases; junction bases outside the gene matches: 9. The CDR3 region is CATQKTGGIYEQYF. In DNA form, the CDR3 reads TGTGCCACCCAAAAGACAGGGGGCATCTACGAGCAGTACTTC.

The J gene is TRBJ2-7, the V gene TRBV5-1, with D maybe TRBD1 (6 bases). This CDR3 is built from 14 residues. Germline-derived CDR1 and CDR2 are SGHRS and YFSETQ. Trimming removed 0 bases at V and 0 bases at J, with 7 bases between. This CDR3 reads CASSLEGGSYEQYF. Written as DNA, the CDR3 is TGCGCCAGCAGCTTGGAAGGGGGCTCCTACGAGCAGTACTTC.

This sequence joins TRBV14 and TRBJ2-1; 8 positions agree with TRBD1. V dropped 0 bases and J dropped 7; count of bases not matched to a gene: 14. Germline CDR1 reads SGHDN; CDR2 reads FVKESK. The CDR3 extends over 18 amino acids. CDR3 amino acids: CASSQEPPGQVNKNEQFF. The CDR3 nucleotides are TGTGCCAGCAGCCAAGAACCGCCGGGACAGGTCAATAAAAATGAGCAGTTCTTC.